Listed below are T cell receptor beta chains from one sample, sequenced in a study of T cells in localized non-small cell lung cancer. Data came from immunoSEQ multiplex PCR; TCRdb stores just in-frame clones and leaves some out. The profile shows around 30,000 clones, 88% of them singletons. The sample in question was peripheral blood, obtained before any cancer treatment. These receptors all come from a female donor older than 55 with stage III squamous cell lung carcinoma. CDR3s include the opening cysteine and the closing phenylalanine or tryptophan. The order of the fields is V gene, D gene, J gene, clone size, CDR3 DNA, CDR3 protein. The D gene is left open where the match is weak. Clone size appears in some rows only: once, few, many, or a class for an expanded clone.

>TRBV9|-|TRBJ1-1|-
TGTGCCAGCAGCGGGCTAGACACTGAAGCTTTCTTT
CASSGLDTEAFF
>TRBV11-3|-|TRBJ2-3|once
TGTGCCAGCAGCACAAGGACAGATACGCAGTATTTT
CASSTRTDTQYF
>TRBV5-2|-|TRBJ1-2|-
-
CASSQDQVGLGAIDGYTF
>TRBV13|-|TRBJ2-7|-
TGTGCCAGCAGTGTCGAGAGGGCCTCCTACGAGCAGTACTTC
CASSVERASYEQYF
>TRBV5-1|-|TRBJ1-3|-
TGCGCCAGCAGCTTGGCCTCCGCAGGTCTCTCTGGAAACACCATATATTTT
CASSLASAGLSGNTIYF
>TRBV6-5|-|TRBJ1-5|once
TGTGCCAGCAGTGACCCCAATCAGCCCCAGCATTTT
CASSDPNQPQHF
>TRBV5-4|TRBD2|TRBJ2-7|-
TGTGCCAGCAGCTTCCTTACTAGCGGGAGAAACGAGCAGTACTTC
CASSFLTSGRNEQYF
>TRBV6-8|-|TRBJ1-2|-
TGTGCCAGCAGTTACGGGGGTTGGGGCTACACCTTC
CASSYGGWGYTF
>TRBV30|-|TRBJ2-3|once
TGTGCCTGGCCCCTATGCACAGATACGCAGTATTTT
CAWPLCTDTQYF
>TRBV7-8|-|TRBJ2-7|-
TGTGCCAGCAGCTTAGGAGGGGCGGCCACTCCCTACGAGCAGTACTTC
CASSLGGAATPYEQYF
>TRBV25-1|-|TRBJ2-6|-
TGTGCCAGCAGTGAATCGAGGGGTACTGGGGCCAACGTCCTGACTTTC
CASSESRGTGANVLTF
>TRBV18|-|TRBJ1-5|-
TGTGCCAGCTCACAAACAGACAGCAATCAGCCCCAGCATTTT
CASSQTDSNQPQHF
>TRBV7-6|-|TRBJ2-1|-
TGTGCCAGCAGCTCGGACACTCCTTACAATGAGCAGTTCTTC
CASSSDTPYNEQFF
>TRBV28|-|TRBJ2-3|-
TGTGCCAGCAGTTCCCCCGGCGCGGGGAGCACAGATACGCAGTATTTT
CASSSPGAGSTDTQYF
>TRBV19|TRBD1|TRBJ1-5|-
TGTGCCAGTAGCGGGGACAGGGAACAGCCCCAGCATTTT
CASSGDREQPQHF
>TRBV6-4|-|TRBJ1-4|-
TGTGCCAGCGGTACAAAGGAAAAACTGTTTTTT
CASGTKEKLFF
>TRBV4-1|-|TRBJ1-4|-
TGCGCCAGCAGCCAAGCCAGGACCCGATCAACTAATGAAAAACTGTTTTTT
CASSQARTRSTNEKLFF
>TRBV19|TRBD1|TRBJ1-6|-
TGTGCCAGTACAGACAGGGTGAGTTCACCCCTCCACTTT
CASTDRVSSPLHF
>TRBV27|-|TRBJ2-5|-
TGTGCCAGCAGTTCTTTGAATGGGCGGGAGACCCAGTACTTC
CASSSLNGRETQYF